The 32 T cell receptor beta chains given below trace back to one sample, sequenced in a study of T cell repertoires in cytomegalovirus infection. TCRdb independently ran MiXCR on the reads; one entry per CDR3 protein. The sample lists fewer than 550,000 distinct CDR3 sequences, about 17% occurring once. Material: CD8+ T cells from PBMCs. The receptors were sampled from a human donor in good health (CMV status not recorded). Some clones in this sample may be carry-over from other donors' samples.

This clonotype was seen more than once but under ten times. The chain has TRBV28 and TRBJ2-7; 8 bases align to TRBD2. This CDR3 spans 16 amino acids. The germline V gene has CDR1 MDHEN and CDR2 SYDVKM. J lost 1 base, V lost 6 bases, and 11 bases had no gene match. CDR3 coding DNA: TGTGCCAGCAGCCCATTGGAGATAGCGGGGTCCTACGAGCAGTACTTC. Protein product: CASSPLEIAGSYEQYF.

The chain recombines TRBV2 with TRBJ2-1; D might be TRBD2 (5 bases). V gave up 7 bases and J gave up 0 bases, with 16 bases separating them. The V gene's germline CDR1 is SNHLY and CDR2 FYNNEI. The CDR3 has 16 residues. The CDR3 loop reads CASIPLSADSYNEQFF. In DNA, the CDR3 is TGTGCCAGCATCCCTTTATCAGCGGACTCCTACAATGAGCAGTTCTTC.

The rearrangement uses TRBV24-1 and TRBJ1-2; the D is unclear. The germline V gene encodes CDR1 KGHDR and CDR2 SFDVKD. V shed 4 bases and J shed 8 bases, with 13 bases lying between them. The CDR3 has 13 residues. In DNA form, the CDR3 reads TGTGCCACCAGTGACGGGCTTGCTGAAGGCTACACCTTC. Translated, it gives CATSDGLAEGYTF.

The CDR3 DNA follows: TGCGCCAGCAGCTTGGGACTTTCGAACGAGCAGTACTTC. Translating gives CASSLGLSNEQYF. This rearrangement joins TRBV5-1 to TRBJ2-7; D is unresolved. Trimming stripped 0 bases from V and 5 bases from J, with 9 bases between. The CDR3 spans 13 residues. CDR1 SGHRS and CDR2 YFSETQ come from the germline V gene.

This clonotype turned up a few times. The chain couples TRBV7-3 to TRBJ1-2; D not resolved. The V end was cut by 4 bases, the J end by 0 bases, with 9 bases between. CDR3 length: 14 amino acids. CDR1 is SGHTA and CDR2 is FQGTGA in the germline V gene. The CDR3 spells CASSSDGTNYGYTF. The CDR3, as DNA: TGTGCCAGCAGCTCTGACGGGACTAACTATGGCTACACCTTC.

This clonotype was seen at least ten times. The chain employs TRBV2 and TRBJ2-6, with D perhaps TRBD1 (6 bases). Deletions cut 4 bases from V and 2 bases from J, with 12 bases between. The CDR3 totals 16 residues. Germline CDR1 reads SNHLY; CDR2 reads FYNNEI. CDR3 DNA: TGTGCCAGCAGTGGGGACAAGCCAACTGGGGCCAACGTCCTGACTTTC. Its protein is CASSGDKPTGANVLTF.

This clonotype was detected ten times or more. The chain recombines TRBV10-3 with TRBJ1-4; TRBD1 agrees at 7 bases. This CDR3 contains 17 residues. V was pared by 3 bases and J by 3 bases, with 10 bases of the junction left unmatched. Germline V gene data show CDR1 as ENHRY and CDR2 as SYGVKD. The CDR3: CAISDPSRGGPNEKLFF. The CDR3 nucleotides read TGTGCCATCAGTGACCCCTCCCGAGGGGGCCCTAATGAAAAACTGTTTTTT.

This chain joins TRBV6-1 and TRBJ2-7; TRBD2 matches 7 bases. The germline V gene has CDR1 MNHNS and CDR2 SASEGT. CDR3 length: 16 amino acids. Losses at the gene ends were 1 base for V and 2 bases for J; bases not matched to a gene: 8. The CDR3 coding sequence is TGTGCCAGCAGTGAAGGCCGCGGGGGTGCCCCCTACGAGCAGTACTTC. Protein: CASSEGRGGAPYEQYF.

The chain couples TRBV5-4 to TRBJ2-3, with D tentatively TRBD1 (5 bases). The CDR3 is made up of 16 amino acids. Trimming pared 3 bases from V and 0 bases from J, leaving 14 bases between. Germline CDR1 and CDR2: SGHNT and YYREEE (reference sequence). The CDR3 loop reads CASSSPDSVSTDTQYF. The CDR3 DNA reads as TGTGCCAGCAGCTCCCCCGACAGTGTGAGCACAGATACGCAGTATTTT.

This chain links TRBV27 with TRBJ2-7; D gene uncertain. This CDR3 comprises 11 residues. Germline V gene sequence: CDR1 MNHEY, CDR2 SMNVEV (reference sequence). Between the trimmed V and J ends, which lost 4 bases and 6 bases, there was a span of 7 bases. CDR3 sequence (DNA): TGTGCCAGCAGTTCGTCCCGCGAGCAGTACTTC. Translating gives CASSSSREQYF.

The chain is built from TRBV11-2 and TRBJ2-6, with 11 bases identical to TRBD1. The germline V gene encodes CDR1 SGHAT and CDR2 FQNNGV. The J segment lost 1 base and the V segment lost 0 bases, leaving 5 bases of the junction unmatched. CDR3 length: 19 amino acids. The CDR3 DNA reads as TGTGCCAGCAGCTTAGAGGGGACAGGGGGGTTTTCTGGGGCCAACGTCCTGACTTTC. It yields the protein CASSLEGTGGFSGANVLTF.

The chain couples TRBV9 to TRBJ1-1, with TRBD1 as a possible D gene (5 bases). The V gene's germline CDR1 is SGDLS and CDR2 YYNGEE. The CDR3 covers 13 residues. The ends were cut back, 4 bases at V and 0 bases at J, with 7 bases in the middle. DNA for the CDR3: TGTGCCAGCAGCCGACAGCTGAACACTGAAGCTTTCTTT. Residues: CASSRQLNTEAFF. The entire variable domain, with the rest obtained from reference TRBV9 and TRBJ1-1, is as follows: DSGVTQTPKHLITATGQRVTLRCSPRSGDLSVYWYQQSLDQGLQFLIQYYNGEERAKGNILERFSAQQFPDLHSELNLSSLELGDSALYFCASSRQLNTEAFFGQGTRLTVV.

The table lists this clonotype with a few counts. The rearrangement uses TRBV4-1 and TRBJ1-1; 7 nucleotides match TRBD1. The CDR3 consists of 14 residues. The germline V gene encodes CDR1 MGHRA and CDR2 YSYEKL. V gave up 4 bases and J gave up 2 bases; unmatched junction bases: 4. In DNA, the CDR3 is TGCGCCAGCAGCCGTAACAGGGGTAACACTGAAGCTTTCTTT. Its translation is CASSRNRGNTEAFF.

This clonotype was observed a few times. The chain couples TRBV28 to TRBJ2-1; 10 bases agree with TRBD2. With V trimmed by 2 bases and J by 8 bases, 9 bases remained unmatched. Germline-derived CDR1 and CDR2 are MDHEN and SYDVKM. The CDR3 extends over 16 amino acids. CDR3 region: CASSLGLAGVLDEQFF. The CDR3 bases are TGTGCCAGCAGTTTAGGTCTAGCGGGGGTGTTAGATGAGCAGTTCTTC.

This clonotype was seen ten or more times. This chain uses TRBV12-3 or TRBV12-4 with TRBJ2-5; maybe TRBD2 (5 bases). The CDR3 runs to 13 residues. Trimming removed 6 bases from V and 6 bases from J, with 14 bases in between. CDR3 region: CASSLSPGKTQYF. The CDR3 nucleotides read TGTGCCAGCAGCCTGAGCCCCGGGAAGACCCAGTACTTC.

This clonotype was seen a handful of times. The V and J genes are TRBV27 and TRBJ1-1; unclear D gene. V was shortened by 0 bases and J by 7 bases, with 9 bases between the two germline ends. The germline V gene encodes CDR1 MNHEY and CDR2 SMNVEV (reference sequence). The CDR3 totals 13 residues. CDR3 sequence: CASSLSYSSEAFF. CDR3 nucleotides: TGTGCCAGCAGTTTATCCTACTCCAGTGAAGCTTTCTTT.

The table lists this clonotype with many counts. Here the CDR3 reads CASSLVESFYNEQFF. CDR3 nucleotides: TGTGCCAGCAGCTTAGTGGAGAGCTTCTACAATGAGCAGTTCTTC. The chain combines TRBV7-6 with TRBJ2-1; D not certain. V was trimmed by 1 base and J by 3 bases, leaving 10 bases between them. Looked up from germline, CDR1 is SGHVS and CDR2 is FNYEAQ. This CDR3 is built from 15 residues.

This clonotype occurred many times. The J gene is TRBJ2-3, the V gene TRBV29-1, with a possible D match to TRBD1 (6 bases). CDR3 size: 14 residues. Trimming pared 2 bases from V and 8 bases from J, leaving 17 bases between. Germline V gene sequence: CDR1 SQVTM, CDR2 ANQGSEA. The CDR3 loop reads CSVESGDTGVTQYF. Written as DNA, the CDR3 is TGCAGCGTTGAAAGTGGGGACACCGGAGTTACGCAGTATTTT.

This clonotype was seen many times. The chain couples TRBV5-6 to TRBJ2-3; perhaps D is TRBD1 or TRBD2 (5 bases each). V shed 0 bases and J shed 3 bases, with 14 bases lying between them. In germline, CDR1 is SGHDT, CDR2 YYEEEE. The CDR3 sequence is 16 residues long. CDR3 loop: CASSLALGVRTDTQYF. The CDR3 DNA reads TGTGCCAGCAGCTTGGCCTTGGGGGTCCGAACAGATACGCAGTATTTT.

Of note for this clonotype: A much larger clone differs from this one at a single base, so this may be a read error. This sequence joins TRBV7-9 and TRBJ2-1, with D tentatively TRBD2 (5 bases). Looked up from germline, CDR1 is SEHNR and CDR2 is FQNEAQ (reference sequence). This CDR3 is built from 15 residues. CDR3 DNA: TGTACCAGCGGCATTCGAGGCGTTAGGAGCGATGAGCAGTTCTTC. It translates to CTSGIRGVRSDEQFF.

The chain uses TRBV19 and TRBJ1-5, with a weak D call TRBD1 (6 bases). The germline CDR1 and CDR2 sequences are LNHDA and SQIVND (reference sequence). The ends were cut back, 3 bases at V and 1 base at J, with 13 bases in the middle. The CDR3 is made up of 16 amino acids. The CDR3 bases are TGTGCCAGTAGTATTTTCGGGGGACACAGCAATCAGCCCCAGCATTTT. The encoded protein is CASSIFGGHSNQPQHF. Together with reference TRBV19 and TRBJ1-5, the CDR3 gives the full variable domain: DGGITQSPKYLFRKEGQNVTLSCEQNLNHDAMYWYRQDPGQGLRLIYYSQIVNDFQKGDIAEGYSVSREKKESFPLTVTSAQKNPTAFYLCASSIFGGHSNQPQHFGDGTRLSIL.

The chain is built from TRBV28 and TRBJ1-6, with TRBD1 matching over 8 bases. Germline V gene lookup returns CDR1 MDHEN and CDR2 SYDVKM. The V gene end was trimmed by 6 bases and the J gene end by 0 bases; junction bases not matched to a gene: 7. CDR3 length equals 17 residues. The CDR3 is CASSPWDRNSYNSPLHF. CDR3 DNA sequence: TGTGCCAGCAGCCCGTGGGACAGGAACTCCTATAATTCACCCCTCCACTTT.

This clonotype has at least ten counts. The chain is built from TRBV9 and TRBJ1-2; D is undetermined. The length of the CDR3 is 13 residues. V gave up 3 bases and J gave up 8 bases, with 14 bases separating them. From germline, CDR1 is SGDLS and CDR2 YYNGEE. CDR3 loop: CASSEAVGRGYTF. In DNA form, the CDR3 reads TGTGCCAGCAGCGAAGCAGTCGGTCGGGGCTACACCTTC. The full variable domain, with the rest looked up from reference TRBV9 and TRBJ1-2, is DSGVTQTPKHLITATGQRVTLRCSPRSGDLSVYWYQQSLDQGLQFLIQYYNGEERAKGNILERFSAQQFPDLHSELNLSSLELGDSALYFCASSEAVGRGYTFGSGTRLTVV.

The gene calls are TRBV3-1 and TRBJ1-4; D remains ambiguous. The CDR3 runs to 14 residues. V was shortened by 2 bases and J by 3 bases, with 7 bases between the two germline ends. In germline, CDR1 is LGHDT, CDR2 YNNKEL (reference sequence). The CDR3 sequence is CASSQWEANEKLFF. The CDR3 coding sequence is TGTGCCAGCAGCCAATGGGAGGCTAATGAAAAACTGTTTTTT. Full variable domain (missing parts from reference TRBV3-1 and TRBJ1-4): DTAVSQTPKYLVTQMGNDKSIKCEQNLGHDTMYWYKQDSKKFLKIMFSYNNKELIINETVPNRFSPKSPDKAHLNLHINSLELGDSAVYFCASSQWEANEKLFFGSGTQLSVL.

This clonotype was picked up a small number of times. This rearrangement joins TRBV7-4 to TRBJ2-5; D might be TRBD2 (5 bases). V lost 6 bases, J lost 4 bases, and 9 bases lay in between. This CDR3 comprises 12 residues. Germline lookup yields CDR1 SGHVT and CDR2 SQSDAQ. For the CDR3, the DNA is TGTGCCAGCAGTTCCCTAGCAGAGACCCAGTACTTC. It yields the protein CASSSLAETQYF. The full variable domain, rest sourced from reference TRBV7-4 and TRBJ2-5, is GAGVSQSPRYKVAKRGRDVALRCDSISGHVTLYWYRQTLGQGSEVLTYSQSDAQRDKSGRPSGRFSAERPERSVSTLKIQRTEQGDSAVYLCASSSLAETQYFGPGTRLLVL.

CDR3 amino acids: CASSMSSGAADTQYF. The DNA of the CDR3 is TGTGCCAGTAGTATGAGTTCCGGGGCGGCAGATACGCAGTATTTT. The chain couples TRBV19 to TRBJ2-3; TRBD1 or TRBD2 may be the D gene (5 bases each). The CDR3 loop spans 15 amino acids. The V end lost 3 bases, the J end lost 4 bases, and 14 bases lay between the germline ends. Germline CDR1 and CDR2: LNHDA and SQIVND (reference sequence).

This clonotype has at least ten counts. This sequence joins TRBV7-6 and TRBJ2-3; the D gene is possibly TRBD1 (6 bases). Trimming left V 2 bases short and J 2 bases short, with 11 bases between. This CDR3 contains 15 residues. Germline V gene lookup returns CDR1 SGHVS and CDR2 FNYEAQ. The CDR3 spells CASSLIGTYTDTQYF. The CDR3 region has the DNA TGTGCCAGCAGCTTAATAGGGACATACACAGATACGCAGTATTTT.

This clonotype appeared a few times. The gene calls are TRBV20-1 and TRBJ2-3; D is unresolved. Trimming stripped 5 bases from V and 6 bases from J, with 6 bases between. Germline loops: CDR1 DFQATT, CDR2 SNEGSKA (reference sequence). The CDR3 is 10 amino acids. CDR3 amino acids: CSASEDTQYF. The CDR3 coding sequence is TGCAGTGCTTCGGAGGATACGCAGTATTTT.

Many counts were recorded for this clonotype. This rearrangement joins TRBV7-2 to TRBJ1-1; D is possibly TRBD1 (5 bases). CDR3 size: 16 residues. V was trimmed by 1 base and J by 1 base, leaving 13 bases between them. Germline loops: CDR1 SGHTA, CDR2 FQGNSA. The CDR3 spells CASSLDWRGTNTEAFF. The CDR3 region has the DNA TGTGCCAGCAGCTTAGACTGGAGGGGTACGAACACTGAAGCTTTCTTT.

This clonotype was detected ten times or more. This chain links TRBV14 with TRBJ2-3, with a tentative D call TRBD2 (6 bases). This CDR3 is 15 amino acids long. Germline lookup yields CDR1 SGHDN and CDR2 FVKESK. V was shortened by 0 bases and J by 1 base, with 8 bases between the two germline ends. DNA for the CDR3: TGTGCCAGCAGCCAAGATGTAGCGGGCACAGATACGCAGTATTTT. Translated: CASSQDVAGTDTQYF.

J is TRBJ2-5 and V is TRBV6-2 or TRBV6-3; 8 bases are shared with TRBD1. This CDR3 has 16 amino acids. J was trimmed by 1 base and V by 6 bases; bases with no gene match: 10. In germline, CDR1 is MNHEY, CDR2 SVGEGT. The DNA of the CDR3 is TGTGCCAGCAGCCATACGGTTCAGGGGGCCCAAGAGACCCAGTACTTC. Translating it yields CASSHTVQGAQETQYF.

This clonotype was detected many times. This sequence joins TRBV27 and TRBJ1-4; 8 nucleotides align to TRBD1. The CDR3 is 14 amino acids. The trim removed 2 bases at V and 8 bases at J, leaving 4 bases unmatched. The germline V gene has CDR1 MNHEY and CDR2 SMNVEV (reference sequence). In DNA form, the CDR3 reads TGTGCCAGCAGTTTACAGGGGGCTGGAGAAAAACTGTTTTTT. It encodes CASSLQGAGEKLFF.